A single sample gave rise to the 20 T cell receptor beta chains below, sequenced in a study of blood T cell repertoires in COVID-19. TCRdb keeps only in-frame clones here, not all; method: immunoSEQ multiplex PCR. The table records about 300,000 clones, about nine tenths of them present only once. Sequencing was performed on PBMCs or T cells enriched from blood (not recorded which). These receptors came from a woman aged 18-35 years who had recovered from COVID-19.

The chain joins TRBV2 to TRBJ2-1, with D maybe TRBD2 (5 bases). This CDR3 has 14 residues. CDR1 and CDR2 from the germline V gene are SNHLY and FYNNEI. Trimming cost V 4 bases and J 9 bases, with 16 bases left between them. Written as DNA, the CDR3 is TGTGCCAGCAGTGTAGTACTAGGAGCAGGTGAGCAGTTCTTC. This translates into CASSVVLGAGEQFF. The entire variable domain, with the rest obtained from reference TRBV2 and TRBJ2-1, is as follows: EPEVTQTPSHQVTQMGQEVILRCVPISNHLYFYWYRQILGQKVEFLVSFYNNEISEKSEIFDDQFSVERPDGSNFTLKIRSTKLEDSAMYFCASSVVLGAGEQFFGPGTRLTVL.

This chain connects TRBV2 to TRBJ2-1; the D gene is possibly TRBD2 (5 bases). The CDR3 is 15 residues long. Trimming shortened V by 0 bases and J by 12 bases, and 18 bases separated the two germline ends. Germline CDR1 SNHLY, CDR2 FYNNEI. CDR3 loop: CASSEATRSLKGQFF. For the CDR3, the DNA is TGTGCCAGCAGTGAAGCTACTAGGAGCCTTAAGGGGCAGTTCTTC. Drawing the rest from reference TRBV2 and TRBJ2-1, the complete variable domain is EPEVTQTPSHQVTQMGQEVILRCVPISNHLYFYWYRQILGQKVEFLVSFYNNEISEKSEIFDDQFSVERPDGSNFTLKIRSTKLEDSAMYFCASSEATRSLKGQFFGPGTRLTVL.

The CDR3: CASSEDKFTEAFF. As DNA, the CDR3 is TGTGCCAGCAGTGAGGACAAATTCACTGAAGCTTTCTTT. The chain is built from TRBV6-1 and TRBJ1-1; possibly TRBD1 for D (5 bases). The CDR3 consists of 13 residues. V lost 3 bases, J lost 4 bases, and 9 bases lay in between. In germline, CDR1 is MNHNS, CDR2 SASEGT.

The genes are TRBV21-1 and TRBJ1-4; the D segment call TRBD1 is taken from the table without a DNA check. TRBV21-1 is a recognized pseudogene. This CDR3 is built from 17 residues. The CDR3 region is CASPGRGKQGAREKLFF. The DNA for the CDR3 is TGTGCCAGCCCGGGAAGGGGCAAACAGGGGGCGCGGGAAAAACTGTTTTTT.

In its sample, this clone was seen once. The J gene is TRBJ2-3, the V gene TRBV5-1; tentative D call: TRBD2 (6 bases). This CDR3 has 14 residues. Deletions cut 3 bases from V and 1 base from J, with 9 bases between. Per the germline V gene, CDR1 is SGHRS and CDR2 is YFSETQ. CDR3 bases: TGCGCCAGCAGCTCCCGACTAGGCACAGATACGCAGTATTTT. Its translation: CASSSRLGTDTQYF. The full variable domain, completed using reference TRBV5-1 and TRBJ2-3, is KAGVTQTPRYLIKTRGQQVTLSCSPISGHRSVSWYQQTPGQGLQFLFEYFSETQRNKGNFPGRFSGRQFSNSRSEMNVSTLELGDSALYLCASSSRLGTDTQYFGPGTRLTVL.

The chain recombines TRBV7-3 with TRBJ2-1; 9 positions agree with TRBD2. The ends lost 2 bases at V and 8 bases at J; junction bases unmatched: 10. The CDR3 extends over 16 amino acids. Germline V gene lookup returns CDR1 SGHTA and CDR2 FQGTGA. The CDR3 is CASSLGAGGAVDEQFF. CDR3 nucleotides: TGTGCCAGCAGCTTAGGCGCGGGAGGGGCTGTGGATGAGCAGTTCTTC.

The gene calls are TRBV24-1 and TRBJ2-5; 7 bases align to TRBD2. With V trimmed by 4 bases and J by 1 base, 8 bases remained unmatched. CDR1 and CDR2 (germline): KGHDR, SFDVKD. This CDR3 spans 16 amino acids. The chain's CDR3 is CATSDLTTGGQETQYF. DNA for the CDR3: TGTGCCACCAGTGACCTAACCACGGGGGGCCAAGAGACCCAGTACTTC.

This chain uses TRBV19 with TRBJ2-7; a weak D match, TRBD1 (5 bases). CDR1 and CDR2 (germline): LNHDA, SQIVND (reference sequence). The CDR3 runs to 14 residues. Trimming stripped 5 bases from V and 3 bases from J, with 14 bases between. CDR3 amino acids: CASSSGFGNYEQYF. CDR3 coding DNA: TGTGCCAGTAGTTCAGGGTTTGGTAACTACGAGCAGTACTTC.

The rearrangement links TRBV29-1 to TRBJ1-2; perhaps TRBD1 as D (5 bases). The CDR3 is 14 amino acids. Trimming shortened V by 5 bases and J by 8 bases, and 21 bases separated the two germline ends. The germline gives CDR1 SQVTM, CDR2 ANQGSEA. The CDR3 here is CSVQRTGLLGGYTF. CDR3 DNA: TGCAGCGTTCAAAGAACAGGCCTTCTTGGGGGCTACACCTTC. Looking up the rest from reference TRBV29-1 and TRBJ1-2 gives the full variable domain: SAVISQKPSRDICQRGTSLTIQCQVDSQVTMMFWYRQQPGQSLTLIATANQGSEATYESGFVIDKFPISRPNLTFSTLTVSNMSPEDSSIYLCSVQRTGLLGGYTFGSGTRLTVV.

This chain links TRBV7-9 with TRBJ1-2, with D tentatively TRBD1 (5 bases). The V gene lost 3 bases and the J gene lost 4 bases, with 12 bases spanning the gap. The CDR3 covers 14 residues. Per germline, CDR1 SEHNR and CDR2 FQNEAQ (reference sequence). The CDR3 loop is CASSLLTAAYGYTF. The DNA of the CDR3 is TGTGCCAGCAGCTTGTTGACAGCTGCCTATGGCTACACCTTC.

This clone showed up just once. The chain carries TRBV11-2 and TRBJ2-7, with 7 bases identical to TRBD1. Losses at the gene ends were 3 bases for V and 1 base for J; bases not matched to a gene: 3. The CDR3 has 14 amino acids. Germline CDR1 SGHAT, CDR2 FQNNGV. This CDR3 reads CASSFQGVSYEQYF. CDR3 sequence (DNA): TGTGCCAGCAGCTTTCAGGGGGTTTCCTACGAGCAGTACTTC.

V gene TRBV18 combines with J gene TRBJ1-5; the D is unclear. CDR1 KGHSH and CDR2 LQKENI come from the germline V gene. Trimming shortened V by 0 bases and J by 4 bases, and 10 bases separated the two germline ends. This CDR3 contains 15 residues. CDR3 sequence: CASSPPSRGNQPQHF. The DNA for the CDR3 is TGTGCCAGCTCACCACCGAGTCGCGGGAATCAGCCCCAGCATTTT.

The gene calls are TRBV5-1 and TRBJ2-5, with 12 bases matching TRBD1. V was pared by 3 bases and J by 7 bases, with 10 bases of the junction left unmatched. Germline V gene data show CDR1 as SGHRS and CDR2 as YFSETQ. The CDR3 is 16 residues long. The CDR3 loop reads CASSSLPGQGAATQYF. The DNA of the CDR3 is TGCGCCAGCAGCTCGCTCCCGGGACAGGGGGCTGCGACCCAGTACTTC.

The chain employs TRBV13 and TRBJ2-5, with 11 bases that match TRBD1. The CDR3 sequence is 19 residues long. V was clipped by 5 bases and J by 3 bases; unmatched bases: 17. CDR1 is PRHDT and CDR2 is FYEKMQ in the germline V gene (reference sequence). The CDR3 sequence: CASSPPSQLGQGAKETQYF. The CDR3 nucleotides read TGTGCCAGCAGCCCGCCCTCCCAGTTAGGACAGGGGGCAAAAGAGACCCAGTACTTC.

This clone was seen only a few times. Written as DNA, the CDR3 is TGTGCCAGCAGGGGCAGGGGAAATAACACCTTC. The encoded protein is CASRGRGNNTF. This chain joins TRBV11-3 and TRBJ1-2, with a tentative D call TRBD1 (6 bases). This CDR3 contains 11 residues. Germline V gene sequence: CDR1 SGHNT, CDR2 YENEEA. The V end was cut by 6 bases, the J end by 12 bases, with 14 bases between.

The chain is built from TRBV5-1 and TRBJ2-1, with TRBD2 matching over 10 bases. V shed 7 bases and J 7 bases; nucleotides not matched to a gene: 11. Germline V gene lookup returns CDR1 SGHRS and CDR2 YFSETQ. The CDR3 loop spans 15 amino acids. The CDR3: CASRSLAGKINEQFF. As DNA, the CDR3 is TGCGCCAGCCGTTCACTAGCGGGAAAGATAAATGAGCAGTTCTTC.

The rearrangement uses TRBV12-3 or TRBV12-4 and TRBJ2-3; D not resolved. CDR3 size: 13 residues. V was cut by 7 bases and J by 2 bases, with 10 bases left in between. The CDR3 loop reads CASNPQTTDTQYF. In nucleotides, the CDR3 is TGTGCCAGCAATCCACAGACCACAGATACGCAGTATTTT.

The V call is TRBV4-1, the J call TRBJ2-1; 9 bases line up with TRBD2. The CDR3 covers 15 residues. CDR1 is MGHRA, CDR2 YSYEKL, per germline. The V gene end was trimmed by 6 bases and the J gene end by 4 bases; junction bases not matched to a gene: 7. The CDR3 nucleotides are TGCGCCAGCAGTCCAGCGGGGGGCTTTTACAATGAGCAGTTCTTC. This translates into CASSPAGGFYNEQFF.

This rearrangement joins TRBV6-1 to TRBJ2-6; D unclear. The CDR3 sequence is 14 residues long. Germline V gene sequence: CDR1 MNHNS, CDR2 SASEGT. Trimming took off 1 base at V and 5 bases at J, with 6 bases between the two ends. CDR3 bases: TGTGCCAGCAGTGAAGGGCATCGGGCCAACGTCCTGACTTTC. Amino acid sequence: CASSEGHRANVLTF.

V and J are TRBV16 and TRBJ1-1; D call uncertain. Germline CDR1 is KGHSY and CDR2 is FQNENV. Trimming pared 4 bases from V and 8 bases from J, leaving 11 bases between. CDR3 size: 12 residues. Here the CDR3 DNA reads TGTGCCAGCAGCCCTATGGGCAAGGAAGCTTTCTTT. Its translation: CASSPMGKEAFF.